Following are 29 T cell receptor beta chains from one sample sequenced in a study of blood T cell repertoires in COVID-19. Assay used: immunoSEQ multiplex PCR; TCRdb lists only in-frame clones, some missing. The repertoire holds about 320,000 clones, with approximately 91% as singletons. Sequencing was done on a sample of PBMCs or T cells enriched from blood (not recorded which). All receptors come from a man aged 55 to 70 who had recovered from COVID-19.

The chain uses TRBV28 and TRBJ1-2; TRBD1 aligns across 7 bases. Trimming at V came to 1 base and at J to 5 bases, leaving 4 bases not matched to a gene. Germline V CDR1 and CDR2: MDHEN, SYDVKM. This CDR3 contains 14 residues. In DNA form, the CDR3 reads TGTGCCAGCAGTTTATTAGGGACAGAATATGGCTACACCTTC. The encoded protein is CASSLLGTEYGYTF.

The chain has TRBV2 and TRBJ1-5, with a tentative D call TRBD1 (5 bases). The CDR3 is 15 amino acids. V was clipped by 4 bases and J by 0 bases, with 10 bases between them. Germline-derived CDR1 and CDR2 are SNHLY and FYNNEI. CDR3 nucleotides: TGTGCCAGCAGTGCGCAGGGCCATAGCAATCAGCCCCAGCATTTT. This codes for CASSAQGHSNQPQHF.

Comment on this clone: A read error may account for a junction end that differs from germline. The chain uses TRBV12-3 or TRBV12-4 and TRBJ2-1, with 9 nucleotides matching TRBD2. The CDR3 is made up of 13 amino acids. The CDR3, as DNA: TGTGCCAGCAGTATAGCGGGAGCGGGTGAGCAGTTCTTC. It codes for CASSIAGAGEQFF.

The chain is built from TRBV28 and TRBJ1-2, with D maybe TRBD1 (5 bases). This CDR3 has 13 residues. V lost 7 bases, J lost 5 bases, and 14 bases lay in between. The germline V gene encodes CDR1 MDHEN and CDR2 SYDVKM. CDR3: CASTLRVVYGYTF. The CDR3 DNA reads as TGTGCCAGCACCCTCAGGGTGGTATATGGCTACACCTTC.

V usage is TRBV7-3 and J usage is TRBJ2-2; possibly TRBD1 for D (5 bases). Germline CDR1 reads SGHTA; CDR2 reads FQGTGA. This CDR3 is built from 16 residues. V dropped 1 base and J dropped 2 bases, with 11 bases sitting between them. In nucleotides, the CDR3 is TGTGCCAGCAGCTTAAGGTGGCAGGGAAACACCGGGGAGCTGTTTTTT. Protein: CASSLRWQGNTGELFF.

The chain recombines TRBV7-2 with TRBJ2-7, with a possible D match to TRBD2 (7 bases). Germline V CDR1 and CDR2: SGHTA, FQGNSA. The CDR3 consists of 15 residues. V lost 3 bases and J lost 2, with 14 bases in between. DNA of the CDR3: TGTGCCAGCAGCTTTAGAGGGGGGGGCCCCTACGAGCAGTACTTC. Protein sequence: CASSFRGGGPYEQYF.

The rearrangement joins TRBV9 to TRBJ2-2; 9 nucleotides line up with TRBD2. Germline loops: CDR1 SGDLS, CDR2 YYNGEE. The CDR3 totals 15 residues. V lost 2 bases to trimming and J lost 6 bases; unmatched junction nucleotides: 5. The chain's CDR3 is CASSVASGMSGELFF. DNA of the CDR3: TGTGCCAGCAGCGTGGCTAGCGGGATGTCCGGGGAGCTGTTTTTT. Combining the CDR3 with reference TRBV9 and TRBJ2-2 gives the whole variable domain DSGVTQTPKHLITATGQRVTLRCSPRSGDLSVYWYQQSLDQGLQFLIQYYNGEERAKGNILERFSAQQFPDLHSELNLSSLELGDSALYFCASSVASGMSGELFFGEGSRLTVL.

The CDR3, as DNA: TGTGCCAGCAGACCAGGGGGACACACAGATACGCAGTATTTT. Translation: CASRPGGHTDTQYF. The V gene is TRBV7-9, the J gene TRBJ2-3; 7 bases are a match to TRBD1. The V gene's germline CDR1 is SEHNR and CDR2 FQNEAQ (reference sequence). The CDR3 is 14 amino acids. Losses at the gene ends were 6 bases for V and 2 bases for J; bases not matched to a gene: 5.

The V and J genes are TRBV4-3 and TRBJ1-2, with D perhaps matching TRBD1 (5 bases). Germline CDR1 is LGHNA and CDR2 is YSLEER. This CDR3 contains 14 residues. V was cut by 1 base and J by 8 bases, with 14 bases left in between. CDR3 DNA sequence: TGCGCCAGCAGCCAAGGATCTTGGGGCCAGGGCTACACCTTC. Translation gives CASSQGSWGQGYTF.

The chain uses TRBV6-6 and TRBJ1-3; 7 bases match TRBD1. The trim removed 0 bases at V and 4 bases at J, leaving 3 bases unmatched. Germline V gene data show CDR1 as MNHNY and CDR2 as SVGAGI (reference sequence). This CDR3 comprises 15 residues. The CDR3 bases are TGTGCCAGCAGTTACTCGACGGGACAGGGAAACACCATATATTTT. Its translation is CASSYSTGQGNTIYF.

The chain links TRBV4-3 to TRBJ1-2; the D gene is possibly TRBD1 (5 bases). In germline, CDR1 is LGHNA, CDR2 YSLEER. The CDR3 sequence is 15 residues long. V lost 1 base and J 3 bases, leaving 12 bases between the germline ends. The CDR3 sequence: CASSQVTGVDYGYTF. The CDR3 DNA reads as TGCGCCAGCAGCCAAGTAACGGGGGTCGACTATGGCTACACCTTC.

The gene calls are TRBV4-2 and TRBJ2-1, with 10 bases identical to TRBD2. The germline V gene encodes CDR1 LGHNA and CDR2 YNFKEQ. V was pared by 5 bases and J by 4 bases, with 5 bases of the junction left unmatched. The CDR3 length is 15 residues. CDR3 nucleotide sequence: TGTGCCAGCAGCAGGACTAGCGGTACTTACAATGAGCAGTTCTTC. This codes for CASSRTSGTYNEQFF.

This rearrangement joins TRBV7-2 to TRBJ2-7; TRBD1 aligns across 10 bases. The CDR3 runs to 15 residues. CDR1 is SGHTA, CDR2 FQGNSA, per germline. V lost 5 bases to trimming and J lost 3 bases; unmatched junction nucleotides: 7. The CDR3 is CASSTHRTGGYEQYF. The CDR3 nucleotides read TGTGCCAGCAGCACCCACCGGACAGGGGGCTACGAGCAGTACTTC. Based on the CDR3 plus reference TRBV7-2 and TRBJ2-7, the full variable domain is GAGVSQSPSNKVTEKGKDVELRCDPISGHTALYWYRQSLGQGLEFLIYFQGNSAPDKSGLPSDRFSAERTGGSVSTLTIQRTQQEDSAVYLCASSTHRTGGYEQYFGPGTRLTVT.

V gene TRBV19 combines with J gene TRBJ2-4, with 7 bases identical to TRBD2. J was trimmed by 11 bases and V by 5 bases; bases with no gene match: 6. The CDR3 consists of 12 residues. Germline V CDR1 and CDR2: LNHDA, SQIVND (reference sequence). The CDR3 reads CASSSGGPFQYF. The CDR3, as DNA: TGTGCCAGTAGTTCGGGAGGTCCTTTTCAGTACTTC.

CDR3 coding DNA: TGTGCCAGCCCCCGCGCTAGTCGGGATGAGCAGTTCTTC. Its translation is CASPRASRDEQFF. This chain uses TRBV12-1 with TRBJ2-1; the D call in the table, TRBD2, was not verified against the DNA. TRBV12-1 is given as a pseudogene. The CDR3 sequence is 13 residues long.

V is TRBV19 and J is TRBJ1-5, with 7 bases matching TRBD1. V was pared by 7 bases and J by 4 bases, with 7 bases of the junction left unmatched. This CDR3 region has 14 residues. Germline V lookup: CDR1 LNHDA, CDR2 SQIVND (reference sequence). Here the CDR3 reads CASNPGGSNQPQHF. The CDR3 DNA reads TGTGCCAGTAATCCAGGGGGATCGAATCAGCCCCAGCATTTT.

The sample holds one count of this clone. V usage is TRBV2 and J usage is TRBJ1-5, with unresolved D. Germline V gives CDR1 SNHLY, CDR2 FYNNEI. The CDR3 consists of 14 residues. The V end lost 4 bases, the J end lost 3 bases, and 10 bases lay between the germline ends. CDR3 DNA: TGTGCCAGCAGTGGGCAGGCCCTCAATCAGCCCCAGCATTTT. It is translated as CASSGQALNQPQHF.

The rearrangement joins TRBV21-1 to TRBJ2-4; TRBD1 is the table's D call and was not checked against the DNA. TRBV21-1 is shown as a pseudogene. The CDR3 consists of 15 residues. The CDR3 here is CASSKPGDRGDIQYF. In DNA form, the CDR3 reads TGTGCCAGCAGCAAGCCGGGGGACAGGGGTGACATTCAGTACTTC.

The gene calls are TRBV28 and TRBJ2-7; TRBD2 agrees at 7 bases. In germline, CDR1 is MDHEN, CDR2 SYDVKM. V trimming: 9 bases; J trimming: 4 bases; junction bases outside the gene matches: 9. The CDR3 sequence is 13 residues long. The CDR3: CASTTGGRYEQYF. In DNA form, the CDR3 reads TGTGCCAGTACGACGGGAGGCCGATACGAGCAGTACTTC.

This chain joins TRBV18 and TRBJ2-6, with D perhaps TRBD2 (5 bases). The CDR3 has 17 residues. The ends were cut back, 0 bases at V and 0 bases at J, with 9 bases in the middle. CDR1 and CDR2 (germline): KGHSH, LQKENI. The CDR3 sequence: CASSPPVGSSGANVLTF. The CDR3 DNA reads TGTGCCAGCTCACCACCGGTAGGGAGCTCTGGGGCCAACGTCCTGACTTTC. Complete variable domain (other parts from reference TRBV18 and TRBJ2-6): NAGVMQNPRHLVRRRGQEARLRCSPMKGHSHVYWYRQLPEEGLKFMVYLQKENIIDESGMPKERFSAEFPKEGPSILRIQQVVRGDSAAYFCASSPPVGSSGANVLTFGAGSRLTVL.

On this clone itself: The same CDR3 can be traced to other DNA sequences in this sample. This sequence joins TRBV18 and TRBJ1-1; no firm D call. The germline V gene encodes CDR1 KGHSH and CDR2 LQKENI. V dropped 1 base and J dropped 4 bases, with 10 bases sitting between them. The CDR3 totals 14 residues. CDR3 sequence reads: CASSPLDRGTEAFF. The CDR3 DNA reads as TGTGCCAGCTCACCACTCGACCGGGGCACTGAAGCTTTCTTT.

This chain connects TRBV10-1 to TRBJ1-1; 9 nucleotides match TRBD1. The CDR3 length is 15 residues. The ends lost 4 bases at V and 3 bases at J; junction bases unmatched: 6. Germline CDR1 reads WNHNN; CDR2 reads SYGVQD (reference sequence). CDR3 coding DNA: TGCGCCAGCAGTGCATCGACAGGGGGAGACACTGAAGCTTTCTTT. As protein: CASSASTGGDTEAFF.

This sequence joins TRBV11-2 and TRBJ2-7; D is perhaps TRBD1 (6 bases). The CDR3 runs 14 residues. The germline CDR1 and CDR2 sequences are SGHAT and FQNNGV. Trimming removed 1 base at V and 4 bases at J, with 11 bases between. The chain's CDR3 is CASSLVTRGYEQYF. DNA for the CDR3: TGTGCCAGCAGCTTAGTTACTAGGGGGTACGAGCAGTACTTC.

The chain combines TRBV6-2 or TRBV6-3 with TRBJ1-1; 7 nucleotides align to TRBD1. Germline-derived CDR1 and CDR2 are MNHEY and SVGEGT. The trim removed 6 bases at V and 4 bases at J, leaving 8 bases unmatched. The CDR3 has 14 residues. Here the CDR3 DNA reads TGTGCCAGCAGCCGACAGGGTAAGATCACTGAAGCTTTCTTT. This gives the protein CASSRQGKITEAFF.

This clone was recorded once. The V gene is TRBV5-1, the J gene TRBJ1-1, with 11 bases identical to TRBD1. The V segment lost 4 bases and the J segment 0 bases; nucleotides outside the gene matches: 5. Germline V gene sequence: CDR1 SGHRS, CDR2 YFSETQ. This CDR3 has 16 residues. For the CDR3, the DNA is TGCGCCAGCAGCCAAAGGACAGGGGGCATGAACACTGAAGCTTTCTTT. It specifies CASSQRTGGMNTEAFF.

The chain joins TRBV6-5 to TRBJ2-7, with 11 bases aligning to TRBD1. This CDR3 is 14 amino acids long. V shed 10 bases, J shed 6 bases, and the junction held 11 bases outside the gene matches. CDR1 and CDR2 (germline): MNHEY, SVGAGI. CDR3 in DNA: TGTGCCACCCAACGAGGGACAGGGGGAATCGAGCAGTACTTC. Protein sequence: CATQRGTGGIEQYF.

The rearrangement links TRBV6-1 to TRBJ1-1; D unclear. The germline gives CDR1 MNHNS, CDR2 SASEGT. V was cut by 3 bases and J by 0 bases, with 11 bases left in between. The CDR3 is made up of 15 amino acids. The DNA of the CDR3 is TGTGCCAGCAGTGATAGAGGGCGGATGAACACTGAAGCTTTCTTT. This encodes CASSDRGRMNTEAFF.

This clone appeared a single time. This chain joins TRBV21-1 and TRBJ2-7; the table's D call TRBD2 went unverified against the DNA. TRBV21-1 is deemed a pseudogene. The CDR3 consists of 15 residues. For the CDR3, the DNA is TGTGCCAGCAGCATACTAGCGATTAAGCCCTACGAGCAGTACTTC. Amino acids: CASSILAIKPYEQYF.

The chain is built from TRBV23-1 and TRBJ2-7, with 7 bases aligning to TRBD1. TRBV23-1 is noted as an ORF with a role that remains uncertain. CDR3 size: 16 residues. Unmatched junction bases numbered 8, after V lost 0 bases and J lost 3 bases. This CDR3 is CASSQSWDRENYEQYF. CDR3 DNA: TGCGCCAGCAGTCAATCGTGGGACAGAGAAAACTACGAGCAGTACTTC.